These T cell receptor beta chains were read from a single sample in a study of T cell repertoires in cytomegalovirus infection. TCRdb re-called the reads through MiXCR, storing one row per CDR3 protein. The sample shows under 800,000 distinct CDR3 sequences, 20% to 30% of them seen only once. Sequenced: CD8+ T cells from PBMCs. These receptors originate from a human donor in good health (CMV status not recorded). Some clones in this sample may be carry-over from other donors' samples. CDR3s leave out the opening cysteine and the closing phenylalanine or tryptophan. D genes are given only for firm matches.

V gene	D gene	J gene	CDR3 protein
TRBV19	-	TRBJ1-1	ASSIQGNTEAF
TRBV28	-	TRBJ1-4	ASSLGTTTNEKLF
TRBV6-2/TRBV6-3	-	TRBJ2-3	ANSYSTQAGDTQY
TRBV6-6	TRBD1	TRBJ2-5	ASSYLGGGQETQY
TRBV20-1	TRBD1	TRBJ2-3	SASPRDRGTDTQY
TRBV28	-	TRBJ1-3	ATRVFSGNTIY
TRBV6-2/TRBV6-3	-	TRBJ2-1	ASSPHSVSSYNEQF
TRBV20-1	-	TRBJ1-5	SARVDRLNQPQH
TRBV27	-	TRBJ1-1	ASSLITATEAF
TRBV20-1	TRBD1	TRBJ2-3	SARAQGEDTQY
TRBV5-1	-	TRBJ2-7	ASSLVDNRSYEQY
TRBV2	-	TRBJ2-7	ASRNRDDSYEQY